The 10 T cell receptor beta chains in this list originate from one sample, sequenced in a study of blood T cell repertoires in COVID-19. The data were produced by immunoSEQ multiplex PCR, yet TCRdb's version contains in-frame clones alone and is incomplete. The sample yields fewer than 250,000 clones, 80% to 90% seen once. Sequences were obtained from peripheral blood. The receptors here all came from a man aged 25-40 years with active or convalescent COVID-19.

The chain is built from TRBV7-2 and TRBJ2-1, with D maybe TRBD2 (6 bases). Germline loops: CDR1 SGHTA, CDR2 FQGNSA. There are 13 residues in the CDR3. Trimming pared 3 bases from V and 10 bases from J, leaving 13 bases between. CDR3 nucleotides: TGTGCCAGCAGCTTCCGCCGGGAGCGGGAGCAGTTCTTC. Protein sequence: CASSFRREREQFF.

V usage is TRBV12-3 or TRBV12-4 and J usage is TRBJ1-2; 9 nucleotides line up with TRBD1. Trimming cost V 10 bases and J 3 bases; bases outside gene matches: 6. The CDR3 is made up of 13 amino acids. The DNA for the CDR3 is TGTGCCACCGGACAGGGGTTAGACTATGGCTACACCTTC. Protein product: CATGQGLDYGYTF.

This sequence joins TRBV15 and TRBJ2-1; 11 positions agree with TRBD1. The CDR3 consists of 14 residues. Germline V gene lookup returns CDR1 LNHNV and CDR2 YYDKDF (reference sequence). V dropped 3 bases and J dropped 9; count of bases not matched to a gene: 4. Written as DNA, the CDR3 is TGTGCCACCAGCAGGGACAGGGGGCCGGTTGAGCAGTTCTTC. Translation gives CATSRDRGPVEQFF.

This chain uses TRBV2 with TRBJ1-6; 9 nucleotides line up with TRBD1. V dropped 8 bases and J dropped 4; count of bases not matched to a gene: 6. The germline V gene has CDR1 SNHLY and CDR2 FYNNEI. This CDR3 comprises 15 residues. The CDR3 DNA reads TGTGCCAGCGTGAGGGACAGGGCTTATAATTCACCCCTCCACTTT. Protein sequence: CASVRDRAYNSPLHF.

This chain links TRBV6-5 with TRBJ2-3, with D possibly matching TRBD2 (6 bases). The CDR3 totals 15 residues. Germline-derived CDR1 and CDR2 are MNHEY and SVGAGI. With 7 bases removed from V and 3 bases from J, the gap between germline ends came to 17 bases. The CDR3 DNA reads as TGTGCCAGCATGGTAACGGGAGTAGGTACAGATACGCAGTATTTT. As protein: CASMVTGVGTDTQYF.

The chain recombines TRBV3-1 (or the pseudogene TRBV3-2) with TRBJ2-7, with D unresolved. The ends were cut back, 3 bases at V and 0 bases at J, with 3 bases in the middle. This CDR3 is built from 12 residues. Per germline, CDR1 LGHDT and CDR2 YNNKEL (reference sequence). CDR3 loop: CASSQASYEQYF. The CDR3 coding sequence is TGTGCCAGCAGCCAGGCCTCCTACGAGCAGTACTTC.

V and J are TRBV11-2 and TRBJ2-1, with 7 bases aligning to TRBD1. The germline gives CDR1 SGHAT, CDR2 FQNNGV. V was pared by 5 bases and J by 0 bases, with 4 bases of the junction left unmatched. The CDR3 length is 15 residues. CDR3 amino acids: CASSIEGASYNEQFF. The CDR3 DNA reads TGTGCCAGCAGCATCGAGGGGGCCTCCTACAATGAGCAGTTCTTC.

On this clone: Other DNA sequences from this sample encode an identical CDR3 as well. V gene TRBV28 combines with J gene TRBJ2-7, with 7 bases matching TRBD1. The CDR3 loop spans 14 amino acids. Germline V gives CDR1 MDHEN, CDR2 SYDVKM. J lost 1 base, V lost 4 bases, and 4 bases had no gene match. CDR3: CASSSPGQSYEQYF. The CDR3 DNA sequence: TGTGCCAGCAGTTCCCCGGGACAGTCCTACGAGCAGTACTTC.

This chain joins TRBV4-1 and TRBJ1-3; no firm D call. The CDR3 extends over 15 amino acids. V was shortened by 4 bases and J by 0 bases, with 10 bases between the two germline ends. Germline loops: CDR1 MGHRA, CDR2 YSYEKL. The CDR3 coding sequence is TGCGCCAGCAGCCTGCTAAGCTCCTCTGGAAACACCATATATTTT. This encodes CASSLLSSSGNTIYF.

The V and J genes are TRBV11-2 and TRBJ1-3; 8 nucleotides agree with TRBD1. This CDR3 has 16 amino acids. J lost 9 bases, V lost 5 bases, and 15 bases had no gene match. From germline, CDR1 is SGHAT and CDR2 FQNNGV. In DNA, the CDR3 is TGTGCCAGCAGCCCTTGGCGGACAGGGCTCGCAGGCACCATATATTTT. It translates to CASSPWRTGLAGTIYF.